This TCR beta chain appears in the sequencing data of a study of regulatory T cells in long-lasting Graves disease. The sample's time point: newly diagnosed GD, antithyroid drugs for less than 3 months. Isolated PBMC RNA provided the starting material for the TCR library. This clonotype was counted between two and nine times. From germline, CDR1 is SGDLS and CDR2 YYNGEE. The CDR3 extends over 17 amino acids. Trimming shortened V by 0 bases and J by 0 bases, and 10 bases separated the two germline ends. Assembly of TCR beta libraries relied on iRepertoire HTBI primers together with Arm-PCR of CDR3 regions. TCRdb reprocessed the multiplex PCR reads with MiXCR, giving one entry per CDR3 protein. This sample has fewer than 650,000 distinct CDR3 sequences, with around 15% found just once. The same data also contributed to another study, on T cells in Graves' hyperthyroidism and ophthalmopathy.

The clonotype comes from a man aged 18 to 29 with Graves disease. The specimen was peripheral blood mononuclear cells (PBMCs), collected at new diagnosis, from a patient treated with antithyroid drugs. V usage is TRBV9 and J usage is TRBJ1-6; D is unclear. This CDR3 reads CASSVAVKSSYNSPLHF. As DNA, the CDR3 is TGTGCCAGCAGCGTAGCCGTTAAGAGCTCCTATAATTCACCCCTCCACTTT.